The clone carrying this T cell receptor beta chain was picked up a small number of times. Its antigen remains unknown. This sample was included in a study of T-cell reconstitution after alpha-beta-depleted transplantation in children. Findings and limits, study-wide: Some patients owed their high day-60 TCRbeta diversity to surviving recipient T cells and thymic progenitors. Several hundred expanded graft clones reportedly were the source of alpha-beta T cells about two months after transplant.

The germline V and J ends were trimmed by 8 bases and 6 bases, with 8 bases remaining between them. CDR3 length: 11 residues. Library preparation (for TCRbeta) was performed with unique molecular identifiers. From the PCR reads, TCRdb called clonotypes with MiXCR, one entry per CDR3 protein. The sample carries a few hundred thousand distinct CDR3 sequences, around a tenth recorded once. The chain employs TRBV12-3 or TRBV12-4 and TRBJ2-1; D not certain. The source material was peripheral blood, sampled 180 days after TCRalphabeta/CD19-depleted stem cell transplant. This sequence originates from a male patient aged 2 to 9 who had a stem cell transplant for chronic granulomatous disease, so the T cells may come from the graft donor. CDR3 DNA sequence: TGTGCCAGCCCCCCCCCCAATGAGCAGTTCTTC. Translated: CASPPPNEQFF.